The source of this T cell receptor (beta chain) is a study of early stage breast cancer tumors. Across the whole study: Invasive lobular carcinomas made up about 30% of the 12 ER+/PR+/HER2- tumors. Study-level points and caveats: Enriched TCRB sequences shared across patients were mostly commonly generated sequences. Tumors had about 2.3-fold higher T cell density than normal breast. Comparing each tissue with blood distinguished tumor from normal in most of the 16 patients.

This CDR3 contains 14 residues. Germline assignment: CDR1 SGHTA and CDR2 FQGTGA. Trimming left V 5 bases short and J 5 bases short, with 15 bases between. This clone was seen once. Its antigen is as yet unknown. This table comes from immunoSEQ multiplex PCR, and its TCRdb copy is limited to in-frame clones, with some not included. The table lists under 4,500 clones, 60% to 80% of them singletons. This TCR was recovered from a person aged 35-49 years with breast cancer. Sequencing was done on a sample of breast tumor tissue. The chain uses TRBV7-3 and TRBJ2-5; D possibly corresponds to TRBD2 (6 bases). Written as DNA, the CDR3 is TGTGCCAGCAGCCAAGGCGGGATGCGGGAGACCCAGTACTTC. Translated, it gives CASSQGGMRETQYF.